Described below is a single TCR beta chain sequence and its context. Its matching antigen is unknown. 13 Jbeta primers and 60 Vbeta primers were used for the PCR. Sequencing was performed with immunoSEQ multiplex PCR; in TCRdb, only in-frame clones are kept and a portion is missing. The sample holds approximately 250,000 clones, around 78% seen once. The sample comes from a study of cytomegalovirus exposure and HLA in healthy donors. Turning to the study itself: An earlier analysis identified more than 95 million unique TCR beta sequences in about 179 million T cells. Among around 400 genotyped donors, more than 65% fell in the Caucasian-associated ancestry cluster. The study's early data release held about 77 million unique TCRs from HLA-typed donors. Regarding the study as a whole: A later analysis linked a missense variant in DCLRE1C to the trimming of TCR beta V and J genes.

Germline CDR1 and CDR2: SGHNT and YENEEA. There are 12 residues in the CDR3. Deletions cut 4 bases from V and 10 bases from J, with 8 bases between. The V gene is TRBV11-3, the J gene TRBJ1-6, with D tentatively TRBD1 (5 bases). This TCR came from a boy aged 5-17 years in good health and CMV-seronegative. Sequencing was performed on PBMCs. The CDR3 sequence is CASSSSGSPLHF. The CDR3 region has the DNA TGTGCCAGCAGCTCCTCAGGGTCACCCCTCCACTTT.